Listed here are 27 T cell receptor beta chains from one sample, sequenced in a study of post-analysis software for immune sequencing data. Their antigen targets remain unknown. Study findings and constraints: About five TRBV segments were more frequent in patients than controls; TRBV5-6, TRBV5-1 and TRBV20-1 belonged to this group.

TCR beta cDNA libraries included unique molecular identifiers. TCRdb redid the calling of the PCR reads with MiXCR, one entry per CDR3 protein. The table has 750,000 to 950,000 distinct CDR3 sequences, under 70% seen once. Sequencing was carried out using blood. The receptors shown here come from a girl between 5 and 17 years old with multiple sclerosis.

The rearrangement uses TRBV11-3 and TRBJ2-1; 7 nucleotides agree with TRBD2. This CDR3 is 14 amino acids long. V was clipped by 0 bases and J by 10 bases; unmatched bases: 6. Germline loops: CDR1 SGHNT, CDR2 YENEEA. CDR3: CASSLDQRTREQFF. The CDR3 DNA follows: TGTGCCAGCAGCTTAGATCAGCGGACTAGGGAGCAGTTCTTC.

The chain is built from TRBV7-3 and TRBJ2-3; D gene ambiguous. Germline CDR1 SGHTA, CDR2 FQGTGA. The CDR3 has 15 amino acids. Deletions cut 1 base from V and 0 bases from J, with 8 bases between. CDR3: CASSLIGLSTDTQYF. Written as DNA, the CDR3 is TGTGCCAGCAGCTTAATTGGTCTCAGCACAGATACGCAGTATTTT.

The rearrangement links TRBV29-1 to TRBJ2-1; D gene uncertain. The J call is uncertain, as TRBJ2-7 better fits the DNA end. The CDR3 runs to 15 residues. CDR1 is SQVTM and CDR2 is ANQGSEA in the germline V gene. The CDR3 reads CSAYNRMSSYNEQYF. Written as DNA, the CDR3 is TGCAGCGCCTACAACCGAATGAGCTCCTACAATGAGCAGTACTTC.

V usage is TRBV5-1 and J usage is TRBJ2-1; perhaps TRBD1 as D (8 bases). The CDR3 totals 13 residues. Germline V gene sequence: CDR1 SGHRS, CDR2 YFSETQ. V lost 4 bases and J 9 bases, leaving 14 bases between the germline ends. The CDR3 DNA follows: TGCGCCAGCAGCAGACAGGGGAGGGCTGAGCAGTTCTTC. Translation gives CASSRQGRAEQFF. The entire variable domain, with the rest obtained from reference TRBV5-1 and TRBJ2-1, is as follows: KAGVTQTPRYLIKTRGQQVTLSCSPISGHRSVSWYQQTPGQGLQFLFEYFSETQRNKGNFPGRFSGRQFSNSRSEMNVSTLELGDSALYLCASSRQGRAEQFFGPGTRLTVL.

This sequence joins TRBV29-1 and TRBJ2-7; D might be TRBD1 (6 bases). The CDR3 length is 10 residues. The V gene lost 6 bases and the J gene lost 3 bases, with 6 bases spanning the gap. Germline V CDR1 and CDR2: SQVTM, ANQGSEA. The CDR3 region has the DNA TGCAGCGTACAGGGCTACGAGCAGTACTTC. Its protein is CSVQGYEQYF.

A word on this clonotype: A junction end diverges from the germline sequence, so it may reflect a read error. V is TRBV5-1 and J is TRBJ2-1, with TRBD2 matching over 15 bases. The CDR3 has 17 residues. Per the germline V gene, CDR1 is SGHRS and CDR2 is YFSETQ. CDR3 DNA sequence: TGCGTCAGCAGCACGGGACTAGCGGGAGGTAATAACAATGAGCAGTTCTTC. As protein: CVSSTGLAGGNNNEQFF.

The rearrangement joins TRBV20-1 to TRBJ2-1; D may be TRBD1 (6 bases). Between the trimmed V and J ends, which lost 6 bases and 5 bases, there was a span of 17 bases. The CDR3 extends over 14 amino acids. CDR1 DFQATT and CDR2 SNEGSKA come from the germline V gene (reference sequence). CDR3 coding DNA: TGCAGTGCCGACGACAGGCCCACTAACAATGAGCAGTTCTTC. Protein: CSADDRPTNNEQFF.

The sample holds a few counts of this clonotype. The chain links TRBV12-3 or TRBV12-4 to TRBJ1-5; no firm D call. The germline V and J ends were trimmed by 7 bases and 2 bases, with 15 bases remaining between them. CDR3 size: 15 residues. Written as DNA, the CDR3 is TGTGCCAGCACCCCCCGGGGTGACGGCAATCAGCCCCAGCATTTT. Translation gives CASTPRGDGNQPQHF.

About this clonotype: The junction does not match germline at one end; this may be a read error. The rearrangement joins TRBV7-9 to TRBJ2-5, with D perhaps TRBD2 (6 bases). The CDR3 runs 13 residues. Germline-derived CDR1 and CDR2 are SEHNR and FQNEAQ (reference sequence). The CDR3 DNA follows: TGTGTCAGCAGCTCCCAATTAGCGGCCCAACAGTACTTC. It codes for CVSSSQLAAQQYF.

This chain links TRBV5-6 with TRBJ2-7; 7 nucleotides agree with TRBD1. V shed 0 bases and J 5 bases; nucleotides not matched to a gene: 8. The CDR3 loop spans 15 amino acids. Per germline, CDR1 SGHDT and CDR2 YYEEEE. This chain's CDR3 is CASSLVGQGDDEQYF. The CDR3 nucleotides read TGTGCCAGCAGCTTGGTAGGGCAGGGGGACGACGAGCAGTACTTC.

This rearrangement joins TRBV29-1 to TRBJ2-4, with a possible D match to TRBD1 (6 bases). CDR1 is SQVTM, CDR2 ANQGSEA, per germline. The CDR3 runs to 12 residues. The CDR3 DNA reads as TGCGGCTTCAACATACAGGGAAACATTCAGTACTTC. This gives the protein CGFNIQGNIQYF.

The chain links TRBV28 to TRBJ2-3; 14 nucleotides match TRBD2. This CDR3 has 17 residues. Germline V gives CDR1 MDHEN, CDR2 SYDVKM. The trim removed 2 bases at V and 3 bases at J, leaving 4 bases unmatched. CDR3 region: CASSLGGLAGETDTQYF. The CDR3 region has the DNA TGTGCCAGCAGTTTAGGGGGACTAGCGGGAGAGACAGATACGCAGTATTTT. The complete variable domain, with remaining parts taken from reference TRBV28 and TRBJ2-3, reads DVKVTQSSRYLVKRTGEKVFLECVQDMDHENMFWYRQDPGLGLRLIYFSYDVKMKEKGDIPEGYSVSREKKERFSLILESASTNQTSMYLCASSLGGLAGETDTQYFGPGTRLTVL.

In its sample, this clonotype was seen once. The V and J genes are TRBV5-8 and TRBJ2-5; tentatively, D is TRBD1 (6 bases). The CDR3 extends over 18 amino acids. V dropped 1 base and J dropped 2 bases, with 21 bases sitting between them. CDR1 is SGHTS, CDR2 YDEGEE, per germline. CDR3 DNA sequence: TGTGCCAGCAGCTTGACCCGACAGGTGCTAAACCCACAAGAGACCCAGTACTTC. Its protein product is CASSLTRQVLNPQETQYF. The full variable domain, completed using reference TRBV5-8 and TRBJ2-5, is EAGVTQSPTHLIKTRGQQATLRCSPISGHTSVYWYQQALGLGLQFLLWYDEGEERNRGNFPPRFSGRQFPNYSSELNVNALELEDSALYLCASSLTRQVLNPQETQYFGPGTRLLVL.

Only a few counts were recorded for this clonotype. The J gene is TRBJ2-1, the V gene TRBV24-1; TRBD2 might be the D (6 bases). In germline, CDR1 is KGHDR, CDR2 SFDVKD. Trimming left V 4 bases short and J 9 bases short, with 6 bases between. This CDR3 has 11 residues. The CDR3 reads CATSDGGEQFF. The CDR3 DNA follows: TGTGCCACCAGTGACGGGGGTGAGCAGTTCTTC.

The chain recombines TRBV9 with TRBJ2-1; D is perhaps TRBD2 (6 bases). CDR1 and CDR2 (germline): SGDLS, YYNGEE. The CDR3 has 13 residues. V was cut by 3 bases and J by 8 bases, with 12 bases left in between. The CDR3 DNA is TGTGCCAGCAGCGGGCTGACTAGGTATGAGCAGTTCTTC. Its translation is CASSGLTRYEQFF.

V is TRBV28 and J is TRBJ2-7, with D maybe TRBD1 (6 bases). Trimming stripped 6 bases from V and 3 bases from J, with 15 bases between. Per germline, CDR1 MDHEN and CDR2 SYDVKM. The CDR3 has 14 amino acids. In nucleotides, the CDR3 is TGTGCCAGCAGCCCGGCAGGGGAACACTACGAGCAGTACTTC. Amino acids: CASSPAGEHYEQYF.

This clonotype was detected only a few times. This chain uses TRBV12-3 or TRBV12-4 with TRBJ2-7, with D possibly being TRBD1 or TRBD2 (6 bases each). Trimming took 2 bases from V and 7 from J, leaving 12 bases between them. The CDR3 loop spans 13 amino acids. The CDR3 DNA follows: TGTGCCAGCAGTTTACGGGGGCAGGAAGAGCAGTACTTC. This codes for CASSLRGQEEQYF.

In this sample, this clonotype turned up a few times. The chain has TRBV12-3 or TRBV12-4 and TRBJ2-1; tentative D call: TRBD1 (5 bases). The CDR3 is 15 residues long. Trimming removed 2 bases from V and 4 bases from J, with 12 bases in between. The CDR3 DNA reads TGTGCCAGCAGTTTACCTCGACAGCTTTACAATGAGCAGTTCTTC. Translation gives CASSLPRQLYNEQFF.

The chain is built from TRBV30 and TRBJ2-7; D might be TRBD1 or TRBD2, each matching 5 bases. V dropped 7 bases and J dropped 1 base, with 14 bases sitting between them. This CDR3 has 13 residues. CDR1 and CDR2 (germline): GTSNPN, SVGIG (reference sequence). CDR3 DNA sequence: TGTGCCTTACTTGGGGACGAATCCTACGAGCAGTACTTC. Encoded protein: CALLGDESYEQYF.

V and J are TRBV27 and TRBJ2-7; 8 bases map to TRBD1. The CDR3 length is 13 residues. Germline V gives CDR1 MNHEY, CDR2 SMNVEV (reference sequence). The J segment lost 2 bases and the V segment lost 8 bases, leaving 5 bases of the junction unmatched. In nucleotides, the CDR3 is TGTGCCAGCTTCCGGACAGGGACCTACGAGCAGTACTTC. Protein product: CASFRTGTYEQYF.

The CDR3 coding sequence is TGCGCCAGCAGCCAGGGACAGGGCCATTCACCCCTCCACTTT. It specifies CASSQGQGHSPLHF. V usage is TRBV4-1 and J usage is TRBJ1-6, with 9 positions matching TRBD1. The V gene end was trimmed by 3 bases and the J gene end by 8 bases; junction bases not matched to a gene: 2. From germline, CDR1 is MGHRA and CDR2 YSYEKL. CDR3 length: 14 amino acids.

CDR3 sequence (DNA): TGCGCCAGCAGCTGGGTCGGCGGAAATGGCTATGAGCAGTTCTTC. This gives the protein CASSWVGGNGYEQFF. The chain links TRBV5-1 to TRBJ2-1; D unclear. This CDR3 is 15 amino acids long. V lost 3 bases, J lost 8 bases, and 18 bases lay in between. The V gene's germline CDR1 is SGHRS and CDR2 YFSETQ.

This chain connects TRBV11-2 to TRBJ2-3, with 10 nucleotides matching TRBD2. The V segment lost 5 bases and the J segment 0 bases; nucleotides outside the gene matches: 5. Germline CDR1 reads SGHAT; CDR2 reads FQNNGV. The CDR3 is 16 amino acids. The CDR3 here is CASSGSGGPSTDTQYF. The CDR3 nucleotides read TGTGCCAGCAGCGGTAGCGGGGGGCCTAGCACAGATACGCAGTATTTT. Using reference TRBV11-2 and TRBJ2-3 for the parts outside the CDR3, the full variable domain is EAGVAQSPRYKIIEKRQSVAFWCNPISGHATLYWYQQILGQGPKLLIQFQNNGVVDDSQLPKDRFSAERLKGVDSTLKIQPAKLEDSAVYLCASSGSGGPSTDTQYFGPGTRLTVL.

This clonotype was picked up one time. The chain uses TRBV20-1 and TRBJ2-5; D possibly corresponds to TRBD2 (5 bases). V was trimmed by 2 bases and J by 0 bases, leaving 10 bases between them. In germline, CDR1 is DFQATT, CDR2 SNEGSKA (reference sequence). The CDR3 runs 14 residues. The DNA of the CDR3 is TGCAGTGCTAGAAGGACTTCGTACCAAGAGACCCAGTACTTC. Translating it yields CSARRTSYQETQYF.

The chain uses TRBV12-3 or TRBV12-4 and TRBJ1-1; D remains unclear. The CDR3 totals 12 residues. The V gene lost 6 bases and the J gene lost 8 bases, with 13 bases spanning the gap. As DNA, the CDR3 is TGTGCCAGCAGACAAGGACGGATCGAAGCTTTCTTT. Amino acid sequence: CASRQGRIEAFF.

The J gene is TRBJ2-3, the V gene TRBV20-1; 10 nucleotides align to TRBD2. CDR1 is DFQATT, CDR2 SNEGSKA, per germline (reference sequence). J gave up 4 bases and V 2 bases, and 6 bases lay outside the gene matches. The CDR3 covers 15 residues. The CDR3 reads CSARYSGRPPDTQYF. CDR3 DNA: TGCAGTGCTAGATATAGCGGGAGGCCCCCAGATACGCAGTATTTT.

The V and J genes are TRBV12-3 or TRBV12-4 and TRBJ2-7; 10 nucleotides line up with TRBD2. There are 14 residues in the CDR3. J gave up 7 bases and V 4 bases, and 7 bases lay outside the gene matches. In nucleotides, the CDR3 is TGTGCCAGCAGTTCGCTAGCGGGAGCAGGGGAGCAGTACTTC. Encoded protein: CASSSLAGAGEQYF.